This T cell receptor beta chain came from a study of blood T cells in healthy people across ages. This clonotype turned up a few times. V lost 3 bases to trimming and J lost 6 bases; unmatched junction nucleotides: 9. Germline values: CDR1 LGHNA, CDR2 YNFKEQ. This CDR3 region has 16 residues. The authors ran a second PCR of 7 to 11 cycles using a sample-barcoded 5' primer and a J-beta primer mix. From the 5' RACE reads, TCRdb called clonotypes with MiXCR, one entry per CDR3 protein. The data contain about 1.6 million distinct CDR3 sequences, 34% of them singletons. This TCR derives from a woman aged 30 to 39 in good health. This chain connects TRBV4-2 to TRBJ2-3; 10 bases fit TRBD2. The specimen sequenced was blood. CDR3 nucleotides: TGTGCCAGCAGCCAGGACCTAGCGGGAGAGGCCGATACGCAGTATTTT. It translates to CASSQDLAGEADTQYF.